The 14 T cell receptor beta chains listed next were all sequenced from one sample in a study of T cells in localized non-small cell lung cancer. Clones were sequenced by immunoSEQ multiplex PCR, and TCRdb holds only the in-frame ones, with some missing. The repertoire holds about 2,800 clones, with approximately 40% as singletons. The specimen comprised lung tumor tissue, sampled before any cancer treatment. The receptor source for this set is a male donor at least 60 years old with stage I squamous cell lung carcinoma.

The chain combines TRBV19 with TRBJ2-7; 10 bases fit TRBD2. The CDR3 sequence is 15 residues long. V was pared by 6 bases and J by 4 bases, with 9 bases of the junction left unmatched. The germline CDR1 and CDR2 sequences are LNHDA and SQIVND (reference sequence). The CDR3 reads CASSPPSGSLYEQYF. The CDR3 DNA follows: TGTGCCAGTAGCCCCCCTAGCGGGAGCCTGTACGAGCAGTACTTC.

This clone was picked up a small number of times. The rearrangement uses TRBV11-3 and TRBJ1-1; the D is unclear. The CDR3 extends over 16 amino acids. Germline V gene data show CDR1 as SGHNT and CDR2 as YENEEA. Trimming cost V 3 bases and J 2 bases, with 16 bases left between them. The CDR3 coding sequence is TGTGCCAGCAGCTTGGACGGAGGATTTTATAACACTGAAGCTTTCTTT. Its protein is CASSLDGGFYNTEAFF. The variable domain in full, completed from reference TRBV11-3 and TRBJ1-1, reads EAGVVQSPRYKIIEKKQPVAFWCNPISGHNTLYWYLQNLGQGPELLIRYENEEAVDDSQLPKDRFSAERLKGVDSTLKIQPAELGDSAVYLCASSLDGGFYNTEAFFGQGTRLTVV.

This rearrangement joins TRBV28 to TRBJ1-5; D call uncertain. Germline V gene sequence: CDR1 MDHEN, CDR2 SYDVKM. The CDR3 extends over 15 amino acids. Trimming shortened V by 4 bases and J by 2 bases, and 12 bases separated the two germline ends. CDR3: CASSSPGRGNQPQHF. DNA for the CDR3: TGTGCCAGCAGTTCCCCCGGGAGGGGCAATCAGCCCCAGCATTTT.

CDR3 in amino acids: CASIGQGNTEAFF. As DNA, the CDR3 is TGTGCCAGCATCGGACAGGGTAACACTGAAGCTTTCTTT. The chain couples TRBV6-8 to TRBJ1-1; 8 positions match TRBD1. Germline values: CDR1 MNHGY, CDR2 SAAAGT. This CDR3 is 13 amino acids long. V lost 7 bases to trimming and J lost 2 bases; unmatched junction nucleotides: 3.

This clone has only one observation. V gene TRBV29-1 combines with J gene TRBJ2-2; D not certain. Trimming pared 5 bases from V and 0 bases from J, leaving 10 bases between. CDR3 length: 14 amino acids. Per germline, CDR1 SQVTM and CDR2 ANQGSEA. The CDR3 loop is CSVYGNTNTGELFF. In DNA, the CDR3 is TGCAGCGTTTACGGAAACACGAACACCGGGGAGCTGTTTTTT.

Remarks on this clone: A read error may produce the germline difference seen at one junction end. The chain has TRBV29-1 and TRBJ2-1; possible D gene TRBD2, 5 bases. Germline lookup yields CDR1 SQVTM and CDR2 ANQGSEA. The CDR3 has 16 amino acids. This chain's CDR3 is CSALGSFQSSYNKQFF. The CDR3 bases are TGCAGCGCCCTTGGGAGCTTTCAAAGCTCCTACAATAAGCAATTCTTC.

The chain is built from TRBV29-1 and TRBJ1-3, with D uncertain. Trimming stripped 7 bases from V and 0 bases from J, with 7 bases between. In germline, CDR1 is SQVTM, CDR2 ANQGSEA. CDR3 size: 12 residues. The CDR3 coding sequence is TGCAGCGGGGCCTCCTCTGGAAACACCATATATTTT. It specifies CSGASSGNTIYF.

The chain uses TRBV28 and TRBJ1-1, with D maybe TRBD1 (6 bases). Germline loops: CDR1 MDHEN, CDR2 SYDVKM. There are 14 residues in the CDR3. Trimming took 6 bases from V and 2 from J, leaving 13 bases between them. The CDR3 region has the DNA TGTGCCAGCAGCAAAGGGGGACCAAACACTGAAGCTTTCTTT. It yields the protein CASSKGGPNTEAFF.

The genes are TRBV29-1 and TRBJ2-1; possibly TRBD1 for D (6 bases). The CDR3 has 15 amino acids. V dropped 5 bases and J dropped 0 bases, with 14 bases sitting between them. CDR1 is SQVTM, CDR2 ANQGSEA, per germline. This CDR3 reads CSVQGKGSSYNEQFF. Here the CDR3 DNA reads TGCAGCGTTCAGGGGAAAGGGAGCTCCTACAATGAGCAGTTCTTC.

This clone showed up just a few times. The CDR3 sequence: CAWSGTGGFTGELFF. The CDR3 nucleotides are TGTGCCTGGTCAGGAACAGGGGGCTTCACCGGGGAGCTGTTTTTT. The gene calls are TRBV30 and TRBJ2-2; TRBD1 matches 9 bases. CDR1 is GTSNPN and CDR2 is SVGIG in the germline V gene (reference sequence). The V gene end was trimmed by 5 bases and the J gene end by 4 bases; junction bases not matched to a gene: 8. The CDR3 is 15 amino acids.

This clone was detected only a few times. This sequence joins TRBV6-8 and TRBJ2-2, with 7 positions matching TRBD1. The J segment lost 4 bases and the V segment lost 1 base, leaving 6 bases of the junction unmatched. Germline CDR1 MNHGY, CDR2 SAAAGT. CDR3 length: 16 residues. CDR3: CASSYFPGQRTGELFF. The CDR3 DNA sequence: TGTGCCAGCAGTTACTTTCCGGGACAGCGCACCGGGGAGCTGTTTTTT.

Only a few counts were recorded for this clone. The chain combines TRBV10-2 with TRBJ2-2; 7 bases align to TRBD1. This CDR3 comprises 15 residues. The germline gives CDR1 WSHSY, CDR2 SAAADI. The V and J ends lost 5 bases and 2 bases, in that order; junction bases with no gene match: 5. The CDR3 bases are TGCGCCAGCAGTAAAAGGGACAGCAACACCGGGGAGCTGTTTTTT. Translated, it gives CASSKRDSNTGELFF.

This clone was counted once. V usage is TRBV15 and J usage is TRBJ2-7; either TRBD1 or TRBD2 may fit D (5 bases each). Germline lookup yields CDR1 LNHNV and CDR2 YYDKDF (reference sequence). The CDR3 extends over 16 amino acids. The ends were cut back, 3 bases at V and 4 bases at J, with 19 bases in the middle. CDR3 in DNA: TGTGCCACCAGCAGGTGGGCCGGGGCCATCATATACGAGCAGTACTTC. Encoded protein: CATSRWAGAIIYEQYF.

This clone was counted between two and nine times. The chain joins TRBV28 to TRBJ1-5; D not certain. This CDR3 spans 14 amino acids. The V end was cut by 2 bases, the J end by 3 bases, with 8 bases between. Per germline, CDR1 MDHEN and CDR2 SYDVKM. The CDR3 bases are TGTGCCAGCAGTTTAGGCGCAGTCAATCAGCCCCAGCATTTT. It translates to CASSLGAVNQPQHF.